These 19 T cell receptor beta chains were sequenced from one sample in a study of radiation and T cells in renal cell carcinoma. Time point reported: blood 4 weeks post-SBRT, at nephrectomy. The treatment is: 15 Gy SBRT to primary tumor, nephrectomy 4 weeks later. The assay was immunoSEQ multiplex PCR, and TCRdb's table has in-frame clones only and misses some. The sample contains over 85,000 clones, just under 85% of which appear only once. Specimen: blood, collected from a patient whose treatment included radiotherapy and nephrectomy. The receptors derive from a man between 50 and 59 years old with renal cell carcinoma.

The chain couples TRBV9 to TRBJ2-2; TRBD2 aligns across 7 bases. V shed 1 base and J 5 bases; nucleotides not matched to a gene: 8. Germline CDR1 and CDR2: SGDLS and YYNGEE. This CDR3 contains 16 residues. The CDR3 nucleotides are TGTGCCAGCAGCGTAAGGGAGGGATGGGAGACCGGGGAGCTGTTTTTT. This sequence encodes CASSVREGWETGELFF.

The chain joins TRBV18 to TRBJ1-2; 7 nucleotides align to TRBD1. From germline, CDR1 is KGHSH and CDR2 LQKENI. V lost 5 bases, J lost 3 bases, and 3 bases stayed unmatched. CDR3 size: 13 residues. The CDR3 sequence: CASSVTGYYGYTF. CDR3 sequence (DNA): TGTGCCAGCTCAGTGACAGGGTACTATGGCTACACCTTC.

This CDR3 is CASSTAPGARETQYF. The CDR3 bases are TGCGCCAGCAGCACGGCGCCCGGGGCCCGGGAGACCCAGTACTTC. The chain links TRBV5-1 to TRBJ2-5; tentatively, D is TRBD1 or TRBD2 (5 bases each). The ends were cut back, 4 bases at V and 5 bases at J, with 18 bases in the middle. This CDR3 is built from 15 residues. CDR1 SGHRS and CDR2 YFSETQ come from the germline V gene.

This sequence joins TRBV18 and TRBJ1-4; D is perhaps TRBD1 (5 bases). Looked up from germline, CDR1 is KGHSH and CDR2 is LQKENI. The CDR3 is 13 residues long. With 4 bases removed from V and 7 bases from J, the gap between germline ends came to 10 bases. CDR3 in DNA: TGTGCCAGCTCACGCGGGACCGGTGAAAAACTGTTTTTT. This codes for CASSRGTGEKLFF.

V gene TRBV4-1 combines with J gene TRBJ2-7; TRBD1 matches 10 bases. Germline V gene lookup returns CDR1 MGHRA and CDR2 YSYEKL. This CDR3 contains 15 residues. Unmatched junction bases numbered 6, after V lost 2 bases and J lost 5 bases. CDR3 in amino acids: CASSQTGTGANEQYF. CDR3 bases: TGCGCCAGCAGCCAAACCGGGACAGGGGCCAACGAGCAGTACTTC.

V and J are TRBV6-6 and TRBJ1-6; 10 bases fit TRBD1. The CDR3 is 15 residues long. Germline V gives CDR1 MNHNY, CDR2 SVGAGI (reference sequence). Unmatched junction bases numbered 7, after V lost 3 bases and J lost 11 bases. The CDR3 loop is CASSYAGQGMPPLHF. CDR3 DNA sequence: TGTGCCAGCAGTTATGCGGGACAGGGGATGCCACCCCTCCACTTT.

The rearrangement uses TRBV29-1 and TRBJ2-3; TRBD1 matches 8 bases. Germline V CDR1 and CDR2: SQVTM, ANQGSEA. The V and J ends lost 7 bases and 4 bases, in that order; junction bases with no gene match: 10. The CDR3 spans 14 residues. CDR3 protein: CSGDGAGGADTQYF. The CDR3 DNA reads as TGCAGCGGCGATGGGGCAGGGGGCGCAGATACGCAGTATTTT.

The genes are TRBV5-4 and TRBJ2-7; D may match TRBD1 or TRBD2 (5 bases each). Germline values: CDR1 SGHNT, CDR2 YYREEE (reference sequence). The V and J ends lost 4 bases and 3 bases respectively, with 17 bases between them. This CDR3 region has 15 residues. In nucleotides, the CDR3 is TGTGCCAGCAGCCAGGTGGGGCTTGAGGGCTACGAGCAGTACTTC. This gives the protein CASSQVGLEGYEQYF.

The chain combines TRBV10-3 with TRBJ2-3, with 8 bases identical to TRBD2. Losses at the gene ends were 0 bases for V and 4 bases for J; bases not matched to a gene: 9. In germline, CDR1 is ENHRY, CDR2 SYGVKD. The CDR3 length is 17 residues. The CDR3 reads CAISESQGLGFPDTQYF. In DNA form, the CDR3 reads TGTGCCATCAGTGAGTCACAGGGACTAGGATTTCCAGATACGCAGTATTTT.

The chain links TRBV4-2 to TRBJ2-7; 9 bases map to TRBD2. The CDR3 sequence is 15 residues long. Per germline, CDR1 LGHNA and CDR2 YNFKEQ. V lost 0 bases and J lost 5; bases outside the gene matches: 5. The CDR3 DNA reads as TGTGCCAGCAGCCAAGAGACCAGCGGGAGGAACGAGCAGTACTTC. It is translated as CASSQETSGRNEQYF.

Relative to its sample, this clone is large (0.1 to 1%). The J gene is TRBJ2-5, the V gene TRBV7-2, with TRBD2 matching 10 bases. This CDR3 comprises 15 residues. CDR1 and CDR2 from the germline V gene are SGHTA and FQGNSA. V shed 5 bases and J 5 bases; nucleotides not matched to a gene: 8. CDR3 DNA: TGTGCCAGCAGCCCGCAGGGACTAGCGTCCGAGACCCAGTACTTC. Translation: CASSPQGLASETQYF.

The gene calls are TRBV27 and TRBJ2-5; D ambiguous. Between the trimmed V and J ends, which lost 4 bases and 1 base, there was a span of 4 bases. This CDR3 region has 12 residues. CDR1 and CDR2 (germline): MNHEY, SMNVEV (reference sequence). The CDR3 nucleotides are TGTGCCAGCAGTTACAGCCAAGAGACCCAGTACTTC. Translated, it gives CASSYSQETQYF.

This rearrangement joins TRBV6-5 to TRBJ1-1, with D uncertain. Germline assignment: CDR1 MNHEY and CDR2 SVGAGI. V lost 5 bases and J lost 1, with 8 bases in between. The CDR3 consists of 13 residues. The chain's CDR3 is CASSVDQNTEAFF. In DNA form, the CDR3 reads TGTGCCAGCAGTGTAGACCAGAACACTGAAGCTTTCTTT.

The gene calls are TRBV2 and TRBJ2-1; 7 bases are shared with TRBD1. The V gene's germline CDR1 is SNHLY and CDR2 FYNNEI. This CDR3 spans 14 amino acids. V lost 7 bases and J lost 5; bases outside the gene matches: 8. The CDR3 is CASIGQGEDNEQFF. The CDR3 bases are TGTGCCAGCATCGGGCAGGGGGAAGACAATGAGCAGTTCTTC.

The gene calls are TRBV19 and TRBJ2-1, with TRBD1 matching over 7 bases. The germline CDR1 and CDR2 sequences are LNHDA and SQIVND (reference sequence). This CDR3 is 14 amino acids long. V was clipped by 7 bases and J by 5 bases; unmatched bases: 8. CDR3 region: CASTDRVFHNEQFF. CDR3 DNA: TGTGCCAGTACCGACAGGGTCTTCCACAATGAGCAGTTCTTC.

This rearrangement joins TRBV10-1 to TRBJ2-1; 8 nucleotides align to TRBD2. J was trimmed by 8 bases and V by 3 bases; bases with no gene match: 3. Per the germline V gene, CDR1 is WNHNN and CDR2 is SYGVQD (reference sequence). The CDR3 length is 13 residues. The CDR3 sequence: CASSDREGHEQFF. CDR3 nucleotides: TGCGCCAGCAGTGATCGGGAGGGCCATGAGCAGTTCTTC.

The chain uses TRBV6-5 and TRBJ2-7; no clear D. V was cut by 6 bases and J by 3 bases, with 15 bases left in between. The CDR3 loop spans 14 amino acids. CDR1 MNHEY and CDR2 SVGAGI come from the germline V gene. CDR3 in DNA: TGTGCCAGCAGCCCCGACCAAGGGTTCTACGAGCAGTACTTC. Its translation: CASSPDQGFYEQYF.

The chain carries TRBV9 and TRBJ2-2; D unresolved. The CDR3 loop spans 18 amino acids. Germline assignment: CDR1 SGDLS and CDR2 YYNGEE. The V gene lost 0 bases and the J gene lost 4 bases, with 19 bases spanning the gap. CDR3 residues: CASSVASPSSRFTGELFF. In DNA form, the CDR3 reads TGTGCCAGCAGCGTAGCTTCCCCATCGTCCCGTTTCACCGGGGAGCTGTTTTTT.

This CDR3 reads CASSLAGGPGDTEAFF. The DNA of the CDR3 is TGCGCCAGCAGCTTGGCCGGAGGTCCCGGGGACACTGAAGCTTTCTTT. V gene TRBV5-1 combines with J gene TRBJ1-1; no definite D call. V lost 0 bases, J lost 3 bases, and 15 bases lay in between. The CDR3 loop spans 16 amino acids. Germline V gene lookup returns CDR1 SGHRS and CDR2 YFSETQ. Variable domain in full (rest from reference TRBV5-1 and TRBJ1-1): KAGVTQTPRYLIKTRGQQVTLSCSPISGHRSVSWYQQTPGQGLQFLFEYFSETQRNKGNFPGRFSGRQFSNSRSEMNVSTLELGDSALYLCASSLAGGPGDTEAFFGQGTRLTVV.